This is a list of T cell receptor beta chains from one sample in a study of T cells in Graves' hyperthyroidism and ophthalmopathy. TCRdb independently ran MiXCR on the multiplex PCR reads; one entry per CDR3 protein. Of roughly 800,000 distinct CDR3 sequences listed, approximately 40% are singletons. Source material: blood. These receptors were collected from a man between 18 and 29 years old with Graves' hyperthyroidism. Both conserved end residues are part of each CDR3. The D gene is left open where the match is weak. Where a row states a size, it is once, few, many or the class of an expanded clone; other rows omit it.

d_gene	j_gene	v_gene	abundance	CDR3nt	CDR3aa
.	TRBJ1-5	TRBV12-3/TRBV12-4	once	TGTGCCAGCTGTTTCGCCACAGAATTACAGCCCCAGCATTTT	CASCFATELQPQHF
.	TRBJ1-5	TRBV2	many	TGTGCCAGCATGGACAGACCCAATCAGCCCCAGCATTTT	CASMDRPNQPQHF
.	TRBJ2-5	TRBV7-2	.	TGTGCCAGCTCGCCTAGAAAAGAGACCCAGTACTTC	CASSPRKETQYF
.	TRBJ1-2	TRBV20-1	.	TGCAGTGCTAGAGAGACAGATTTCTATGGCTACACCTTC	CSARETDFYGYTF
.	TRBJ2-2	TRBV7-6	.	TGTGCCAGCAGCTTGGGTGCCTCGAACACCGGGGAGCTGTTTTTT	CASSLGASNTGELFF
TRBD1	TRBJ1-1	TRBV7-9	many	TGTGCCAGCAGCTTCGGACAGGGGACTGAAGCTTTCTTT	CASSFGQGTEAFF
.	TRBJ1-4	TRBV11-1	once	TGTGCCAGCAGCTTCGCAAGTACATATGAAAAACTGTTTTTT	CASSFASTYEKLFF
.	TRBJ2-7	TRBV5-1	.	TGTGCCAGCAGCTTTTGGGACTGGCCCTACGAGCAGTACTTC	CASSFWDWPYEQYF
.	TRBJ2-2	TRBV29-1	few	TGCAGCGTTGAAGAGGGTTCGACGGGGCCGAACACCGGGGAGCTGTTTTTT	CSVEEGSTGPNTGELFF
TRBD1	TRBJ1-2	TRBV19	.	TGTGCCAGTACCCATCCGGACAGGGCGTATGGCTACACCTTC	CASTHPDRAYGYTF
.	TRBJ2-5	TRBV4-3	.	TGCGCCAGCAGCCAAGATTCCGGGTGGGGAGAGACCCAGTACTTC	CASSQDSGWGETQYF
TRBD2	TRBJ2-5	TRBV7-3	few	TGTGCCAGCAGCTTTGGGGGGGTTCGGGAGACCCAGTACTTC	CASSFGGVRETQYF
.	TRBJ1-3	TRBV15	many	TGTGCCACCAGCAGAGTAGGGGCCAACACCATATATTTT	CATSRVGANTIYF
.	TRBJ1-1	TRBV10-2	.	TGCGCCAGCAGAGGGGAGGGCGGCGGCACTGAAGCTTTCTTT	CASRGEGGGTEAFF
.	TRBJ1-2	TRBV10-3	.	TGTGCCATCAAAGATACTAACTATGGCTACACCTTC	CAIKDTNYGYTF
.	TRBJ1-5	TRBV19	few	TGTGTCAGTAGTATAGAACAGGTGGGTCAGCCCCAGCATTTT	CVSSIEQVGQPQHF
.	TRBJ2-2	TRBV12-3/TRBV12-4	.	TGTGCCAGCAGTTTATCGTTCGGGGGGCTCACCGGGGAGCTGTTTTTT	CASSLSFGGLTGELFF
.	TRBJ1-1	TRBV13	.	TGTGCCAGCGGCCCTCAGGGGAAGCCTAACACTGAAGCTTTCTTT	CASGPQGKPNTEAFF
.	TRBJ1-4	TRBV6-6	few	TGTGCCAGCTCTGGGGGCGTCGGTGAAAAACTGTTTTTT	CASSGGVGEKLFF
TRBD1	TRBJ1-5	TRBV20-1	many	TGCAGTGCTAGAGCCACGGACAGGGGAGGCAATCAGCCCCAGCATTTT	CSARATDRGGNQPQHF
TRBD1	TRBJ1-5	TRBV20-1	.	TGCAGTGCTGAACAGGGGTGGCAGACCCAGCATTTT	CSAEQGWQTQHF
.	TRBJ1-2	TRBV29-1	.	TGCAGCGGGGGACGGGGCTACACCTTC	CSGGRGYTF
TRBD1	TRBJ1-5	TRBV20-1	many	TGCAGTGCTAGTAACAGGGGTAGCAATCAGCCCCAGCATTTT	CSASNRGSNQPQHF
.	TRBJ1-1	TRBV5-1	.	TGCGCCAGCAGCTTTTTGGGGGACCTGAACACTGAAGCTTTCTTT	CASSFLGDLNTEAFF
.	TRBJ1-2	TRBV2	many	TGTGCCAGCAGGGGCGTCTATGGCTACACCTTC	CASRGVYGYTF
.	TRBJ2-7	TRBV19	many	TGTGCCAGTAGTTATGGGGACTCCTACGAGCAGTACTTC	CASSYGDSYEQYF